This is a list of T cell receptor beta chains from one sample in a study of T cell responses to AZD1222 COVID-19 vaccine. The repertoire was sequenced with immunoSEQ multiplex PCR; TCRdb's copy has only in-frame clones and lacks some. The data show 75,000 to 100,000 clones, roughly 90% seen once. The specimen was peripheral blood, collected on day 0 of AZD1222 vaccination. The receptors shown here come from an adult in good health. CDR3s include the opening cysteine and the closing phenylalanine or tryptophan. The order of the fields is V gene, clone size, D gene, J gene, CDR3 protein, CDR3 DNA. The D gene is left open where the match is weak. A clone size is listed for some rows: how often the clone was seen (once, few, many), or a class if it is expanded.

v_gene: TRBV28
abundance: .
d_gene: .
j_gene: TRBJ2-3
CDR3aa: CASTPGGGTDTQYF
CDR3nt: TGTGCCAGCACCCCGGGCGGGGGCACAGATACGCAGTATTTT

v_gene: TRBV5-1
abundance: .
d_gene: .
j_gene: TRBJ1-6
CDR3aa: CASSSSGGQNSPLHF
CDR3nt: TGCGCCAGCAGCTCCTCAGGAGGGCAAAATTCACCCCTCCACTTT

v_gene: TRBV28
abundance: .
d_gene: .
j_gene: TRBJ2-1
CDR3aa: CASSFGRRLNNEQFF
CDR3nt: TGTGCCAGCAGTTTTGGCCGGCGCCTCAACAATGAGCAGTTCTTC

v_gene: TRBV6-6
abundance: .
d_gene: TRBD2
j_gene: TRBJ2-2
CDR3aa: CASTQSGRPSTGELFF
CDR3nt: TGTGCCAGCACCCAGAGCGGGAGGCCTAGCACCGGGGAGCTGTTTTTT

v_gene: TRBV4-2
abundance: .
d_gene: TRBD2
j_gene: TRBJ2-7
CDR3aa: CASSPAGADNSYEQYF
CDR3nt: TGTGCCAGCAGCCCTGCGGGAGCGGACAATTCCTACGAGCAGTACTTC

v_gene: TRBV7-3
abundance: .
d_gene: .
j_gene: TRBJ2-2
CDR3aa: CASMLRGFSGELFF
CDR3nt: TGTGCCAGCATGTTGCGCGGCTTTTCCGGGGAGCTGTTTTTT

v_gene: TRBV5-5
abundance: .
d_gene: TRBD1
j_gene: TRBJ2-7
CDR3aa: CASSSPGGTYEQYF
CDR3nt: TGTGCCAGCAGCTCTCCAGGGGGCACGTACGAGCAGTACTTC

v_gene: TRBV19
abundance: .
d_gene: TRBD1
j_gene: TRBJ1-5
CDR3aa: CASRLQGPGSNQPQHF
CDR3nt: TGTGCCAGTAGGCTACAGGGGCCGGGGAGCAATCAGCCCCAGCATTTT

v_gene: TRBV3-1/TRBV3-2
abundance: .
d_gene: .
j_gene: TRBJ2-7
CDR3aa: CASSGEAERSAYEQYF
CDR3nt: TGTGCCAGCAGCGGGGAGGCTGAGCGGAGTGCCTACGAGCAGTACTTC

v_gene: TRBV19
abundance: .
d_gene: TRBD2
j_gene: TRBJ2-5
CDR3aa: CASRGTSGSQETQYF
CDR3nt: TGTGCCAGTAGGGGGACTAGCGGGAGTCAAGAGACCCAGTACTTC

v_gene: TRBV5-4
abundance: .
d_gene: .
j_gene: TRBJ2-7
CDR3aa: CASSLVGRADHEQYF
CDR3nt: TGTGCCAGCAGCTTGGTGGGGCGGGCGGACCACGAGCAGTACTTC

v_gene: TRBV4-3
abundance: few
d_gene: .
j_gene: TRBJ2-2
CDR3aa: CASSQGQQPRTGELFF
CDR3nt: TGCGCCAGCAGCCAAGGACAGCAGCCTCGGACCGGGGAGCTGTTTTTT

v_gene: TRBV27
abundance: .
d_gene: .
j_gene: TRBJ1-1
CDR3aa: CASSFGRDYTEAFF
CDR3nt: TGTGCCAGCAGTTTCGGACGGGATTACACTGAAGCTTTCTTT

v_gene: TRBV7-3
abundance: .
d_gene: TRBD2
j_gene: TRBJ2-2
CDR3aa: CASSPGGGGNGELFF
CDR3nt: TGTGCCAGCAGCCCCGGCGGGGGGGGAAACGGGGAGCTGTTTTTT

v_gene: TRBV5-1
abundance: .
d_gene: .
j_gene: TRBJ2-7
CDR3aa: CASSLRGPGDEQYF
CDR3nt: TGCGCCAGCAGCTTAAGGGGCCCGGGAGACGAGCAGTACTTC

v_gene: TRBV5-1
abundance: .
d_gene: TRBD1
j_gene: TRBJ2-5
CDR3aa: CASSLARNGGQHYQETQYF
CDR3nt: TGCGCCAGCAGCTTGGCCCGCAATGGGGGACAGCACTATCAAGAGACCCAGTACTTC

v_gene: TRBV7-2
abundance: .
d_gene: .
j_gene: TRBJ1-3
CDR3aa: CASSPSPVGGGNTIYF
CDR3nt: TGTGCCAGCAGCCCGTCCCCGGTGGGGGGAGGAAACACCATATATTTT

v_gene: TRBV6-4
abundance: .
d_gene: TRBD2
j_gene: TRBJ2-3
CDR3aa: CASSDSAAAGGPDTQYF
CDR3nt: TGTGCCAGCAGTGACTCGGCGGCAGCGGGAGGGCCAGATACGCAGTATTTT

v_gene: TRBV11-2
abundance: .
d_gene: .
j_gene: TRBJ2-7
CDR3aa: CASSSTGTLYEQYF
CDR3nt: TGTGCCAGCAGCTCGACCGGGACACTCTACGAGCAGTACTTC

v_gene: TRBV7-2
abundance: .
d_gene: TRBD2
j_gene: TRBJ2-2
CDR3aa: CASSKGLAVTPYRELFF
CDR3nt: TGTGCCAGCAGCAAGGGACTAGCGGTCACCCCATACCGGGAGCTGTTTTTT

v_gene: TRBV6-4
abundance: .
d_gene: .
j_gene: TRBJ1-1
CDR3aa: CASSADMNTEAFF
CDR3nt: TGTGCCAGCAGCGCGGACATGAACACTGAAGCTTTCTTT

v_gene: TRBV27
abundance: .
d_gene: .
j_gene: TRBJ1-2
CDR3aa: CASSFIPNYGYTF
CDR3nt: TGTGCCAGCAGTTTTATCCCGAACTATGGCTACACCTTC

v_gene: TRBV19
abundance: .
d_gene: .
j_gene: TRBJ1-2
CDR3aa: CASSIGHRPHRGYTF
CDR3nt: TGTGCCAGTAGTATAGGTCACAGGCCCCATAGGGGCTACACCTTC

v_gene: TRBV5-1
abundance: .
d_gene: .
j_gene: TRBJ1-2
CDR3aa: CASSSEPSSYGYTF
CDR3nt: TGCGCCAGCAGCTCCGAACCTAGTAGCTATGGCTACACCTTC

v_gene: TRBV6-5
abundance: .
d_gene: TRBD2
j_gene: TRBJ2-7
CDR3aa: CASRTSGTPYEQYF
CDR3nt: TGTGCCAGCAGAACCAGCGGGACTCCCTACGAGCAGTACTTC

v_gene: TRBV5-4
abundance: .
d_gene: TRBD2
j_gene: TRBJ2-7
CDR3aa: CASSYGTSGHYEQYF
CDR3nt: TGTGCCAGCAGTTATGGGACTAGCGGACACTACGAGCAGTACTTC

v_gene: TRBV9
abundance: .
d_gene: TRBD2
j_gene: TRBJ2-7
CDR3aa: CASSVGIAGSYEQYF
CDR3nt: TGTGCCAGCAGCGTAGGTATAGCGGGATCCTACGAGCAGTACTTC

v_gene: TRBV10-3
abundance: .
d_gene: TRBD1
j_gene: TRBJ2-7
CDR3aa: CATGGQSYEQYF
CDR3nt: TGTGCCACTGGGGGACAGTCCTACGAGCAGTACTTC

v_gene: TRBV19
abundance: .
d_gene: .
j_gene: TRBJ1-1
CDR3aa: CASSTDLNTEAFF
CDR3nt: TGTGCCAGTAGTACGGACTTGAACACTGAAGCTTTCTTT

v_gene: TRBV3-1/TRBV3-2
abundance: .
d_gene: .
j_gene: TRBJ2-2
CDR3aa: CASSQANTGELFF
CDR3nt: TGTGCCAGCAGCCAGGCGAACACCGGGGAGCTGTTTTTT

v_gene: TRBV28
abundance: .
d_gene: .
j_gene: TRBJ2-1
CDR3aa: CASSLSEYNEQFF
CDR3nt: TGTGCCAGCAGTTTATCCGAGTACAATGAGCAGTTCTTC

v_gene: TRBV7-8
abundance: .
d_gene: .
j_gene: TRBJ2-7
CDR3aa: CASSFVQGPSYEQYF
CDR3nt: TGTGCCAGCAGCTTCGTCCAGGGCCCCTCCTACGAGCAGTACTTC

v_gene: TRBV7-9
abundance: .
d_gene: .
j_gene: TRBJ1-1
CDR3aa: CASSRDGGTEAFF
CDR3nt: TGTGCCAGCAGCCGCGACGGGGGCACTGAAGCTTTCTTT

v_gene: TRBV7-2
abundance: .
d_gene: .
j_gene: TRBJ2-5
CDR3aa: CASSFSGDPQPQYF
CDR3nt: TGTGCCAGCAGCTTTTCGGGGGACCCCCAGCCCCAGTACTTC

v_gene: TRBV2
abundance: .
d_gene: .
j_gene: TRBJ1-5
CDR3aa: CASSEINSNQPQHF
CDR3nt: TGTGCCAGCAGTGAGATCAACAGCAATCAGCCCCAGCATTTT

v_gene: TRBV6-5
abundance: .
d_gene: TRBD2
j_gene: TRBJ2-1
CDR3aa: CASRLATHWFF
CDR3nt: TGTGCCAGCAGACTAGCGACCCACTGGTTCTTC

v_gene: TRBV7-7
abundance: .
d_gene: .
j_gene: TRBJ1-4
CDR3aa: CASSRSPRAVEKLFF
CDR3nt: TGTGCTAGCAGCAGGTCACCTAGGGCGGTCGAAAAACTGTTTTTT

v_gene: TRBV19
abundance: .
d_gene: .
j_gene: TRBJ2-1
CDR3aa: CASSIKGRYNEQFF
CDR3nt: TGTGCCAGTAGTATCAAGGGGCGCTACAATGAGCAGTTCTTC

v_gene: TRBV28
abundance: .
d_gene: .
j_gene: TRBJ2-7
CDR3aa: CASSLEYEQYF
CDR3nt: TGTGCCAGCAGTTTAGAGTACGAGCAGTACTTC

v_gene: TRBV28
abundance: .
d_gene: .
j_gene: TRBJ1-5
CDR3aa: CASRGLGPQHF
CDR3nt: TGTGCCAGCAGAGGCCTCGGGCCCCAGCATTTT

v_gene: TRBV2
abundance: .
d_gene: TRBD2
j_gene: TRBJ2-2
CDR3aa: CASSVAGGPSGELFF
CDR3nt: TGTGCCAGCAGTGTGGCGGGAGGGCCCTCCGGGGAGCTGTTTTTT

v_gene: TRBV5-4
abundance: .
d_gene: .
j_gene: TRBJ2-3
CDR3aa: CASSPTGSRGDTQYF
CDR3nt: TGTGCCAGCAGTCCCACAGGGTCTCGCGGGGATACGCAGTATTTT

v_gene: TRBV24-1
abundance: .
d_gene: .
j_gene: TRBJ2-1
CDR3aa: CATSARDDEQFF
CDR3nt: TGTGCCACCAGTGCGAGGGACGATGAGCAGTTCTTC

v_gene: TRBV5-8
abundance: .
d_gene: TRBD2
j_gene: TRBJ2-3
CDR3aa: CASSKTSASSTDTQYF
CDR3nt: TGTGCCAGCAGCAAAACTAGCGCCTCTAGCACAGATACGCAGTATTTT

v_gene: TRBV28
abundance: .
d_gene: .
j_gene: TRBJ1-6
CDR3aa: CASHPRPGLGPLHF
CDR3nt: TGTGCCAGCCACCCCCGGCCGGGCCTAGGGCCCCTCCACTTT

v_gene: TRBV14
abundance: .
d_gene: .
j_gene: TRBJ1-3
CDR3aa: CASSQDVISGNTIYF
CDR3nt: TGTGCCAGCAGCCAAGACGTGATCTCTGGAAACACCATATATTTT

v_gene: TRBV2
abundance: once
d_gene: TRBD1
j_gene: TRBJ2-7
CDR3aa: CASSEALTGGEQYF
CDR3nt: TGTGCCAGCAGTGAAGCGCTAACAGGGGGAGAGCAGTACTTC